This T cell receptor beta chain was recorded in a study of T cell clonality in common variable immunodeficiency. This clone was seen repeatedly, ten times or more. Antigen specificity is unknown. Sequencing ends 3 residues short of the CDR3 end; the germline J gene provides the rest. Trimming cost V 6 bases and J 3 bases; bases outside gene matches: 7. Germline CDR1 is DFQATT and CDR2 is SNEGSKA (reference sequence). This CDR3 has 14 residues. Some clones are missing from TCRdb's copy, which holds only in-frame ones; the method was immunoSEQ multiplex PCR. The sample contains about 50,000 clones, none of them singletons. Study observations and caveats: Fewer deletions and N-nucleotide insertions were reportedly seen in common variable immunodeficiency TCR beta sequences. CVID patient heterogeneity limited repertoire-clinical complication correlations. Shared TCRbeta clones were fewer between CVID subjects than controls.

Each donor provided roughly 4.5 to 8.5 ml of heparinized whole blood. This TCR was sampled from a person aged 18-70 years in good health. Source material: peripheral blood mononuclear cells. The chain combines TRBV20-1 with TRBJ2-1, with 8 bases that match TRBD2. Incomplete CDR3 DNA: TGCAGTGCCCCACCTAGCGGGCTCTACAATGAG. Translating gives CSAPPSGLYNE. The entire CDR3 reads CSAPPSGLYNEQFF.